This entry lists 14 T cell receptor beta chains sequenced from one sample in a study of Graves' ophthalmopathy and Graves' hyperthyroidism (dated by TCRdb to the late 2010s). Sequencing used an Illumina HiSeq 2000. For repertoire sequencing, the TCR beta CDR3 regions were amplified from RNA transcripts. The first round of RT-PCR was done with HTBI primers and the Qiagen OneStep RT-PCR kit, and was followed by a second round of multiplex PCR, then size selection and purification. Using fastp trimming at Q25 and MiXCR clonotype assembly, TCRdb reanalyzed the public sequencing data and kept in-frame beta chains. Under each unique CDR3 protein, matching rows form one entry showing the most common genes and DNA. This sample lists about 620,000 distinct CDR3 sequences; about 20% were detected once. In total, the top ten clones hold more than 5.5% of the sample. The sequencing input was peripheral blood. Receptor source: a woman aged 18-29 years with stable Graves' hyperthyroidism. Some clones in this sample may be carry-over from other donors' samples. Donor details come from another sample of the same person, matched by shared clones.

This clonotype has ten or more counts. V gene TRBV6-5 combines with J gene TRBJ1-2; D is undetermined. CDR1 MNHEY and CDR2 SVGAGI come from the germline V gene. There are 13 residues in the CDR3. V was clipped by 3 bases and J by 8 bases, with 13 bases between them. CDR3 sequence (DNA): TGTGCCAGCAGTTATCGGAACGGGGAGGGCTACACCTTC. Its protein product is CASSYRNGEGYTF.

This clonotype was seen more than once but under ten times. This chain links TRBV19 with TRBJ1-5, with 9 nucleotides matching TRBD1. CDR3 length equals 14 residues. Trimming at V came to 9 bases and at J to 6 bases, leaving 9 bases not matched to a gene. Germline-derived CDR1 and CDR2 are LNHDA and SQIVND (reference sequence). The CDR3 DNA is TGTGCCAGCGGGACAGGGAATTCGGGTCAGCCCCAGCATTTT. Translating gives CASGTGNSGQPQHF.

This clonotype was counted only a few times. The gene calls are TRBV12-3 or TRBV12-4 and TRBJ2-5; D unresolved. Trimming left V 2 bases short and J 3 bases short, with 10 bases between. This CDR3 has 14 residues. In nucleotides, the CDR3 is TGTGCCAGCAGTTTATTATGGCAGAAAGAGACCCAGTACTTC. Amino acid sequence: CASSLLWQKETQYF.

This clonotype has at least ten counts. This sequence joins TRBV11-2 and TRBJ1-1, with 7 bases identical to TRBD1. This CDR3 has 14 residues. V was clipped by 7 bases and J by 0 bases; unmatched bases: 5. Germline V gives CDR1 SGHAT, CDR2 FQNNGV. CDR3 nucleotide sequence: TGTGCCAGCAAGGGGACAGCTTTGAACACTGAAGCTTTCTTT. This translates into CASKGTALNTEAFF.

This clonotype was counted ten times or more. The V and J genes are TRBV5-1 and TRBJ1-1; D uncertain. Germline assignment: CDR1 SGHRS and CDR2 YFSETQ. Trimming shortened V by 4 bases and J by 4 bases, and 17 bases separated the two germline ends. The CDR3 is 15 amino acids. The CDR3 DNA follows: TGCGCCAGCAGCAGACTGACGGACCATTCCACTGAAGCTTTCTTT. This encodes CASSRLTDHSTEAFF. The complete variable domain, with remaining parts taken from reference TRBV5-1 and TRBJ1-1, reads KAGVTQTPRYLIKTRGQQVTLSCSPISGHRSVSWYQQTPGQGLQFLFEYFSETQRNKGNFPGRFSGRQFSNSRSEMNVSTLELGDSALYLCASSRLTDHSTEAFFGQGTRLTVV.

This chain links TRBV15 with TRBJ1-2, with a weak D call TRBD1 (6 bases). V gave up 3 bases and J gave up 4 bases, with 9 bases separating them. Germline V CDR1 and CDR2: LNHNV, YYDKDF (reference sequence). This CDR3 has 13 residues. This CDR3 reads CATSRDSSYGYTF. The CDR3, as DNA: TGTGCCACCAGCAGGGACAGTTCCTATGGCTACACCTTC.

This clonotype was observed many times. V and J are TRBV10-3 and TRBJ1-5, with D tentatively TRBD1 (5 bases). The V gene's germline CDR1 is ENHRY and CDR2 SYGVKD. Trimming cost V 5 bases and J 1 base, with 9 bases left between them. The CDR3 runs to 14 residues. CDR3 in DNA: TGTGCCATCAGTCAGGGTCCCAGCAATCAGCCCCAGCATTTT. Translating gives CAISQGPSNQPQHF.

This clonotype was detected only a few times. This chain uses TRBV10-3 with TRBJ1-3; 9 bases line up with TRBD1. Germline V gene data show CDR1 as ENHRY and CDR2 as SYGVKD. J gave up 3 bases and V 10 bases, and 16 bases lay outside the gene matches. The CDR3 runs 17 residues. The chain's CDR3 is CATLTSTGGSLGNTIYF. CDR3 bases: TGTGCCACCCTTACTTCCACAGGGGGCTCACTTGGAAACACCATATATTTT.

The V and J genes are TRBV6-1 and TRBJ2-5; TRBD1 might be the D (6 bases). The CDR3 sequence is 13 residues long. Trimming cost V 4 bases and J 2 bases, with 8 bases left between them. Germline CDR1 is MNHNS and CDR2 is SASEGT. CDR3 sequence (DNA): TGTGCCAGCAGTGTCGGGACACAAGAGACCCAGTACTTC. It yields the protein CASSVGTQETQYF.

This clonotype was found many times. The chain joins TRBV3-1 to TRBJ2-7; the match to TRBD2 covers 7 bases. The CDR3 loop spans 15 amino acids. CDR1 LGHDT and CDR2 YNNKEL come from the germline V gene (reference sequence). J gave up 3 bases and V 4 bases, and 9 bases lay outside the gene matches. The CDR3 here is CASSRTGGSLYEQYF. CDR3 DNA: TGTGCCAGCAGCCGCACCGGGGGGTCCCTCTACGAGCAGTACTTC.

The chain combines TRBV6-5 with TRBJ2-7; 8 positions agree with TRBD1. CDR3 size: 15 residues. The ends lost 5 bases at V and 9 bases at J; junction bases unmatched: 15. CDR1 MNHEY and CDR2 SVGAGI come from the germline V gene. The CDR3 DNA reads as TGTGCCAGCAGTCTACCCGGGACAGGTTCTTCAGGGCAGTACTTC. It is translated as CASSLPGTGSSGQYF.

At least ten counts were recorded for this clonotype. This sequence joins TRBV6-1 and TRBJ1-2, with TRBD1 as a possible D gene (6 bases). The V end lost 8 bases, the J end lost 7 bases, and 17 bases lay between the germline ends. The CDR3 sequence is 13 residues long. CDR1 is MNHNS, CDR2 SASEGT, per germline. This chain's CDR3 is CASLMGMTGGYTF. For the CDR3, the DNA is TGTGCCAGCCTTATGGGGATGACAGGTGGCTACACCTTC.

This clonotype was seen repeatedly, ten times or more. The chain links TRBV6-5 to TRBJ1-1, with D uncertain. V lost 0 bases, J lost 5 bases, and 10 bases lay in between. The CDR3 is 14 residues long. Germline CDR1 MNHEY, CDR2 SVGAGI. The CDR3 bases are TGTGCCAGCAGTTACTCGTCGGGGTATACTGAAGCTTTCTTT. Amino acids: CASSYSSGYTEAFF.

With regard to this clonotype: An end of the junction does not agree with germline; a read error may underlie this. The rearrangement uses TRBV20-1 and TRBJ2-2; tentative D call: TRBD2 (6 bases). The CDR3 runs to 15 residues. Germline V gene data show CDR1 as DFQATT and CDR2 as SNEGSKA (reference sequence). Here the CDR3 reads CSARDGGTGTGELFF. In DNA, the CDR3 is TGCAGTGCCAGAGATGGGGGGACGGGCACCGGGGAGCTGTTTTTT.